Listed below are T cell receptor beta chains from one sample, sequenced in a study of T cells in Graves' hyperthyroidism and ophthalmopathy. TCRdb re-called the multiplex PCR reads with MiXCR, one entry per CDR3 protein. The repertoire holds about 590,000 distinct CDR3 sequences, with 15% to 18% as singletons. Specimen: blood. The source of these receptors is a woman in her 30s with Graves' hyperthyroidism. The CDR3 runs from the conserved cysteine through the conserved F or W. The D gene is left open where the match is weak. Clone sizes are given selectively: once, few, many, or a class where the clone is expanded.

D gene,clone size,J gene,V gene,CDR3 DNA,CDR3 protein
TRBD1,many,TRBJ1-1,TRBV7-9,TGTGCCAGCAGCCTGCGGGACAGACAGAACACTGAAGCTTTCTTT,CASSLRDRQNTEAFF
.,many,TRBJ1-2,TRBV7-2,TGTGCCAGCAGCCCCCGCGGGGGAACTAACTATGGCTACACCTTC,CASSPRGGTNYGYTF
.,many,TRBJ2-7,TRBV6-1,TGTGCCAGCTCCGTTTATAAATCCTACGAGCAGTACTTC,CASSVYKSYEQYF
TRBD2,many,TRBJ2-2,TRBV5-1,TGCGCCAGCACCCTAAGCGGGGGTCCCGGGGAGCTGTTTTTT,CASTLSGGPGELFF
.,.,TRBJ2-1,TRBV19,TGTGCCAGTAGTATCACCCCGCCCATTTCGAGCAATGAGCAGTTCTTC,CASSITPPISSNEQFF
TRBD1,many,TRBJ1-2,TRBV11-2,TGTGCCAGCAGCCGTACTCGACAGGGTCACTATGGCTACACCTTC,CASSRTRQGHYGYTF
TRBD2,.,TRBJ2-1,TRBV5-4,TGTGCCAGCAGCTCGACTAGCGGGCTACCCTACAATGAGCAGTTCTTC,CASSSTSGLPYNEQFF
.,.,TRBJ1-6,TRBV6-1,TGTGCCAGCAGTGACCTACAGCGCCCACCCCTCCACTTT,CASSDLQRPPLHF
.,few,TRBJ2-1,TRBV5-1,TGCGCCAGCAACCTAGACACCTTTAGGGATGAGCAGTTCTTC,CASNLDTFRDEQFF
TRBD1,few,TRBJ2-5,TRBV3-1,TGTGCCAGCAGCCAAGATGTGGGGACAGGGGCCACGGAGACCCAGTACTTC,CASSQDVGTGATETQYF
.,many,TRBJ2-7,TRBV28,TGTGCCACCACTCCTTGGGGCGGATCCTACGAGCAGTACTTC,CATTPWGGSYEQYF
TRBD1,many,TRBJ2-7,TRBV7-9,TGTGCCAGCAGTGGGGACAGGGCGGCCTACGAGCAGTACTTC,CASSGDRAAYEQYF
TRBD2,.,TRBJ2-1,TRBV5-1,TGCGCCAGCAGCTCAGGACTAGCGGGAGCCCATGAGCAGTTCTTC,CASSSGLAGAHEQFF
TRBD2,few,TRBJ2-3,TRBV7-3,TGTGCCAGCAGCGTAGGGACTATGGATACGCAGTATTTT,CASSVGTMDTQYF
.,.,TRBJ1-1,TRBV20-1,TGCAGTGCTAGTGGGGGGCATATCACTGAAGCTTTCTTT,CSASGGHITEAFF
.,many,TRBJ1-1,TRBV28,TGTGCCAGCAGTTTCGTCAGGAACACTGAAGCTTTCTTT,CASSFVRNTEAFF
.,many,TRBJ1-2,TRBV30,TGTGCCTGGACCTCGGACTATGGCTACACCTTC,CAWTSDYGYTF
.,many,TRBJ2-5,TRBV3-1,TGTGCCAGCAGCCCCGCAGGGCTGGAAGAGACCCAGTACTTC,CASSPAGLEETQYF
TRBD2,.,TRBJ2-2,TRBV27,TGTGCCAGCAGTTCCAGCGGGAGGGGGGAGCTGTTTTTT,CASSSSGRGELFF
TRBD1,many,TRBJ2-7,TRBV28,TGTGCCAGCAGCCTTCCGGGACAGGGGAGAGACGAGCAGTACTTC,CASSLPGQGRDEQYF
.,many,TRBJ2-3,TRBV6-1,TGTGCCAGCACCATCGGACAGACGAACACAGATACGCAGTATTTT,CASTIGQTNTDTQYF
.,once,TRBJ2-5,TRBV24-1,TGTGCCACCAGTGATTTGCGGGTTGGAGAGACCCAGTACTTC,CATSDLRVGETQYF
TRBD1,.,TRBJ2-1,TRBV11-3,TGTGCCAGCAGCTTAGATATTAAGGCGGGACAGGGCAATGAGCAGTTCTTC,CASSLDIKAGQGNEQFF
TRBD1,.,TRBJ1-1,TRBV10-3,TGTGCCATCAGCACGACAGGGCAAAGGTCTGAAGTTTTCTTT,CAISTTGQRSEVFF
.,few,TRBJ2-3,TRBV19,TGTGCCAGTAGGTCGGCGGGCCGGTATAGCACAGATACGCAGTATTTT,CASRSAGRYSTDTQYF
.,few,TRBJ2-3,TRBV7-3,TGTGCCAGCAGCCGGGACACGGTGGGAGATACGCAGTATTTT,CASSRDTVGDTQYF
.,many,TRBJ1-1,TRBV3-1,TGTGCCAGCAGCCAAGGGAGGTCCGACACTGAAGCTTTCTTT,CASSQGRSDTEAFF
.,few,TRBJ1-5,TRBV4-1,TGCGCCAGCAGCCGCACCCAGGGGTCTGGGCAGCCCCAGCATTTT,CASSRTQGSGQPQHF
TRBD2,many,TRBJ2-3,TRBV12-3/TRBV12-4,TGTGCCAGCAGTTTAGCTTCTCAACAGACTAGCGGGAGAACAGATACGCAGTATTTT,CASSLASQQTSGRTDTQYF
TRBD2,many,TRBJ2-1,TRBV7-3,TGTGCCAGCAGCCAGACTAGAGCGGGACCGGCCAATGAGCAGTTCTTC,CASSQTRAGPANEQFF
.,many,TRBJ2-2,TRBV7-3,TGTGCCAGCAGCTTAAGACAGACCGGGGAGCTGTTTTTT,CASSLRQTGELFF
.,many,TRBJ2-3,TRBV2,TGTGCCAGCAGTGCAGATTGGGGAGCGCAGTATTTT,CASSADWGAQYF
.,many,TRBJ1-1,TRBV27,TGTGCCAGCAGTTTACAGGGGCCGGGGCACACTGAAGCTTTCTTT,CASSLQGPGHTEAFF
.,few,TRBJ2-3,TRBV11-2,TGTGCCAGCAGCTTAGTAGCGGACCCTAGCACAGATACGCAGTATTTT,CASSLVADPSTDTQYF
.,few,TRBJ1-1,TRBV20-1,TGCAGTGGAGGGGAGAACACTGAAGCTTTCTTT,CSGGENTEAFF